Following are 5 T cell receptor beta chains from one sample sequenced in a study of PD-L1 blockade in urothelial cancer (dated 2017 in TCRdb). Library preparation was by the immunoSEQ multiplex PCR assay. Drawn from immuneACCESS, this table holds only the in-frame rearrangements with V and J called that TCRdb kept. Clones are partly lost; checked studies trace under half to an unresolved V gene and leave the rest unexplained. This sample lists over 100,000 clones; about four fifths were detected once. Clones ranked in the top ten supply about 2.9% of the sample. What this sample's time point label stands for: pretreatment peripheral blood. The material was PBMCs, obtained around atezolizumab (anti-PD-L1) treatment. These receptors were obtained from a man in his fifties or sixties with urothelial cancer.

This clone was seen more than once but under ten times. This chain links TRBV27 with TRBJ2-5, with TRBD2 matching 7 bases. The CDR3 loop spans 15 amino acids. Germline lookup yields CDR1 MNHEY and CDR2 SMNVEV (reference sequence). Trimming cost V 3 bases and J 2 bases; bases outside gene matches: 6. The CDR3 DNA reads TGTGCCAGCAGTTTCGCGGGGACTACTCAAGAGACCCAGTACTTC. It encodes CASSFAGTTQETQYF.

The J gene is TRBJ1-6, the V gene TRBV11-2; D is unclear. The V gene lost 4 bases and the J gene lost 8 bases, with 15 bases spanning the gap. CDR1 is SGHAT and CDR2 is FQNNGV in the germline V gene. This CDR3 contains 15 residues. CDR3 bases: TGTGCCAGCAGCTCAACCAGTACGCCCTATTCACCCCTCCACTTT. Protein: CASSSTSTPYSPLHF. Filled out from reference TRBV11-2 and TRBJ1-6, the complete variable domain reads EAGVAQSPRYKIIEKRQSVAFWCNPISGHATLYWYQQILGQGPKLLIQFQNNGVVDDSQLPKDRFSAERLKGVDSTLKIQPAKLEDSAVYLCASSSTSTPYSPLHFGNGTRLTVT.

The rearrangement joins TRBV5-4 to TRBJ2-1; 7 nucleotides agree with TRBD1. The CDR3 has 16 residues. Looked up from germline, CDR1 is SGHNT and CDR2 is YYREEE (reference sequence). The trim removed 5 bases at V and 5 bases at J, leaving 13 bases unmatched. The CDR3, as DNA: TGTGCCAGCAGGAGAGGGTGGGGGACAGACCACAATGAGCAGTTCTTC. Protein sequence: CASRRGWGTDHNEQFF.

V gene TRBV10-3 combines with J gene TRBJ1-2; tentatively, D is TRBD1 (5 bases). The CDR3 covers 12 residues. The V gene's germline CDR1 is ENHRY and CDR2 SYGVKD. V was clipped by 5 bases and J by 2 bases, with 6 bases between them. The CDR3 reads CAISPGNYGYTF. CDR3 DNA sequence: TGTGCCATCAGTCCAGGGAACTATGGCTACACCTTC.

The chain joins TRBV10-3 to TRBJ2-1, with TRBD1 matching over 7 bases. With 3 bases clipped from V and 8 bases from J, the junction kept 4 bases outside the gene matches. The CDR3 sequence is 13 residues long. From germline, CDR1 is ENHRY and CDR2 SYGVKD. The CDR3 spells CAISEPDRDEQFF. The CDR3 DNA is TGTGCCATCAGTGAACCAGACAGGGATGAGCAGTTCTTC.